What follows describes a single T cell receptor (beta chain). Its specificity is unknown. The sample belongs to a study of T cell repertoires in cytomegalovirus infection. In TCRdb, the reads were re-called with MiXCR into one record per CDR3 protein. The data contain about 920,000 distinct CDR3 sequences, 31% of them singletons. The sequence derives from a human donor in good health (CMV status not recorded). Some clones in this sample may be carry-over from other donors' samples. Source: cultured CD8+ T cells from PBMCs, taken from culture after CMV antigen stimulation.

The CDR3 DNA reads TGTGCCAGCAGCTTAGTTGTAGACCCCCTTGGTGAGACCCAGTACTTC. It translates to CASSLVVDPLGETQYF. This chain connects TRBV7-6 to TRBJ2-5; D uncertain. V lost 1 base and J 5 bases, leaving 17 bases between the germline ends. Per the germline V gene, CDR1 is SGHVS and CDR2 is FNYEAQ. This CDR3 has 16 residues.